This TCR beta chain was identified in a study of neoadjuvant anti-PD-1 for oral cavity cancer. This clone was detected a few times. Profiled with immunoSEQ multiplex PCR; TCRdb holds only in-frame clones, not every one. This table holds tens of thousands of clones, roughly 29% found once. Noted time point: after neoadjuvant nivolumab, at surgical resection. The junction had 7 bases not matched to a gene; V was cut back by 3 bases and J by 5 bases. Germline values: CDR1 KGHSH, CDR2 LQKENI. This CDR3 has 15 residues. The receptor was derived from a person between 35 and 79 years old with oral cavity squamous cell carcinoma. The rearrangement links TRBV18 to TRBJ2-5, with 9 bases that match TRBD1. The specimen was tumor tissue, collected after nivolumab (anti-PD-1) treatment. The CDR3 DNA follows: TGTGCCAGCTCACCGGGACAGGGTCGGGGGGAGACCCAGTACTTC. Protein product: CASSPGQGRGETQYF.